This T cell receptor (beta chain) appears in the sequencing data of a study of Graves' ophthalmopathy and Graves' hyperthyroidism. Study results and caveats: Forecasting of ophthalmopathy progression by the model achieved around 71% sensitivity and less than 80% specificity. Appearing in blood as well were most expanded thyroid clonotypes above 0.001 frequency.

The study amplified TCR beta CDR3 regions using RNA transcripts. HTBI primers served in a first-round RT-PCR, which a second-round multiplex PCR followed. TCRdb re-derived calls from the multiplex PCR reads in MiXCR, one entry per CDR3 protein. In the table there are around 670,000 distinct CDR3 sequences, roughly 40% of which are singletons. Comment on this clonotype: Its antigen remains unknown.

Ophthalmopathy donors showed moderate-to-severe activity, CAS ≥3, NOSPECS ≥4 and a duration under 3 months. Among the exclusions were patients with other autoimmune diseases, uncontrolled infections, pregnancy or lactation. Sample: peripheral blood. This receptor was identified in an adult man with Graves' ophthalmopathy.

The CDR3 sequence is CSARGTGPTMGTEAFF. The CDR3 DNA sequence: TGCAGTGCTAGAGGCACAGGACCTACAATGGGGACTGAAGCTTTCTTT. The J gene is TRBJ1-1, the V gene TRBV20-1, with D possibly matching TRBD1 (5 bases). The V end lost 1 base, the J end lost 5 bases, and 20 bases lay between the germline ends. This CDR3 has 16 amino acids. Germline CDR1 is DFQATT and CDR2 is SNEGSKA (reference sequence).